This T cell receptor beta chain is from a study of blood T cell repertoires in COVID-19 (dated by TCRdb to the early 2020s). About the study as a whole: Samples from collaborators originated in the United States, Italy and Spain and spanned both the acute and convalescent phases of COVID-19. The dataset comprised deeply sampled blood TCRbeta repertoires from subjects exposed to, actively infected with, or recovered from COVID-19. Nearly every sample came with metadata listing a de-identified subject ID, COVID-19 status, age in years and sex. A freely available public database, intended as a resource for researchers studying the immune response to SARS-CoV-2, is where the repertoires were released. Samples came from the ongoing ImmuneRACE study (first 160 participants) plus 1,254 subjects from 6 global collaborators. The material from the prospective study consisted of cDNA or gDNA derived from T cells, B-cell-depleted T cells, or PBMCs. Where available, HLA class I and class II types were obtained from metadata supplied by the sample provider rather than from assay-based typing. Overall study results and their limits: Clinical and demographic metadata were provided uncurated, with the amount varying by source and participant.

About this clone itself: Its antigen is not yet known. Qualities for individual bases were not recorded, and no much larger clone is one base off.

TCRbeta CDR3 regions were amplified from genomic DNA using the immunoSEQ Assay, a bias-controlled multiplex PCR. In the paper's pipeline: Nucleated cell counts per sample were estimated from amplification of reference gene primers within the assay. Sequence reads were collapsed and filtered to measure the absolute abundance of every unique TCRbeta CDR3 rearrangement. For each sample, productive Simpson clonality was calculated by taking the square root of Simpson's diversity index across productive rearrangements. TCRdb re-hosts the immuneACCESS table, in-frame sequences only. Its copies lack some clones; in the studies checked, an unresolved V gene accounts for under half of them, and the cause for the rest is not known. V, J and clone size are those of that table, while D and trimming were read from the DNA. The sample has fewer than 700,000 clones on record, about 89% of them singletons. Together, the top ten hold roughly 7.4% of the sample.

One collaborating source in Seattle enrolled patients during active infection and followed them longitudinally through the course of disease. Each collaborating institution followed its own protocols to collect whole blood in K2EDTA tubes. For TCRbeta analysis, collaborators shipped samples in one of three forms: frozen whole blood, isolated PBMCs, or DNA extracted from either of those sample types. This clonotype originated in a woman aged 45-65 years with COVID-19, enrolled during active disease. Sequenced material: peripheral blood.

The DNA reads TGCGCCAGCAGTGAGGTTACGGGTGGAGATACGCAGTATTTT. Its coded protein is CASSEVTGGDTQYF. This chain is built from TRBV10-2 and TRBJ2-3, with no confidently assigned D gene. In the germline V gene, CDR1 corresponds to WSHSY and CDR2 to SAAADI. Spanning cysteine to phenylalanine, the CDR3 consists of 14 amino acids. The sequence is cut down to CDR3 DNA, 42 bases in frame from base 1. V loses 2 bases of germline sequence and J loses 5 bases, and the interval between the two ends is 11 bases.